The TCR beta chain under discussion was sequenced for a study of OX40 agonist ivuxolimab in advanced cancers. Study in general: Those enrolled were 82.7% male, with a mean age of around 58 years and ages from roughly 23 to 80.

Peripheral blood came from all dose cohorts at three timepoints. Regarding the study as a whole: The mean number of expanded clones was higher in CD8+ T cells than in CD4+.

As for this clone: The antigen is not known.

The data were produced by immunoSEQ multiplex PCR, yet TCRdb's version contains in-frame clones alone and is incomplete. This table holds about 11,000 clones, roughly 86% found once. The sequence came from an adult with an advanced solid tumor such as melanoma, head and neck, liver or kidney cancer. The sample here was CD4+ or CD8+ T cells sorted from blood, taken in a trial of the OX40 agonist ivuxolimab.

The CDR3 DNA reads TGTGCCAGCAGTGCGGACCTGAACACTGAAGCTTTCTTT. This codes for CASSADLNTEAFF. The V call is TRBV27, the J call TRBJ1-1; D gene ambiguous. Germline V gene data show CDR1 as MNHEY and CDR2 as SMNVEV (reference sequence). The CDR3 length is 13 residues. V lost 5 bases, J lost 0 bases, and 7 bases lay in between.